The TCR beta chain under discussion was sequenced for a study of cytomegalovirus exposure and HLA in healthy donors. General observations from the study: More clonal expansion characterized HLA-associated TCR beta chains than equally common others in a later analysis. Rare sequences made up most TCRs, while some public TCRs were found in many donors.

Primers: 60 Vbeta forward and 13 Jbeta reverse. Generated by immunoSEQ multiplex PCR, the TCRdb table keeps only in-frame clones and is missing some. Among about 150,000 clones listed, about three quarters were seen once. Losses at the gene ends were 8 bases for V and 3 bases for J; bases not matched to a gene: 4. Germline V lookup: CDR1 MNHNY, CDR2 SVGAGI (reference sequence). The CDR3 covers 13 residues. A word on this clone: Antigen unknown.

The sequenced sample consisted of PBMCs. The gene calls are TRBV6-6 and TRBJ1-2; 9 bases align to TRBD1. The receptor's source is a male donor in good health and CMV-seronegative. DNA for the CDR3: TGTGCCAGCGGGGACAGGGCCGACTATGGCTACACCTTC. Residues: CASGDRADYGYTF.